What follows are 21 T cell receptor beta chains derived from one specimen sequenced in a study of cytotoxic CD8 clonotypes in ibrutinib-treated CLL. This table comes from immunoSEQ multiplex PCR, and its TCRdb copy is limited to in-frame clones, with some not included. The sample lists around 140,000 clones; 70% to 85% were seen once. Specimen: PBMCs, collected after 12 months of ibrutinib treatment. The origin of the receptors is a human donor with chronic lymphocytic leukemia.

This clone has a handful of counts. V is TRBV28 and J is TRBJ2-7; the D is unclear. The germline V gene has CDR1 MDHEN and CDR2 SYDVKM. This CDR3 comprises 13 residues. Trimming took 5 bases from V and 1 from J, leaving 9 bases between them. Here the CDR3 DNA reads TGTGCCAGCAGTCAAACACCTTCCTACGAGCAGTACTTC. This translates into CASSQTPSYEQYF.

V gene TRBV28 combines with J gene TRBJ2-3; 7 bases map to TRBD2. Unmatched junction bases numbered 6, after V lost 6 bases and J lost 0 bases. The CDR3 extends over 15 amino acids. The germline V gene encodes CDR1 MDHEN and CDR2 SYDVKM. CDR3 loop: CASRWTRSSTDTQYF. In DNA, the CDR3 is TGTGCCAGCAGGTGGACTAGATCTAGCACAGATACGCAGTATTTT.

This clone was seen just once. The chain uses TRBV6-5 and TRBJ2-3; no firm D call. V lost 0 bases to trimming and J lost 0 bases, with 10 bases between them. The CDR3 covers 16 residues. Germline loops: CDR1 MNHEY, CDR2 SVGAGI. This CDR3 is CASSYSRPFSTDTQYF. The CDR3 coding sequence is TGTGCCAGCAGTTACTCGAGGCCCTTCAGCACAGATACGCAGTATTTT.

The chain has TRBV2 and TRBJ2-6, with D maybe TRBD1 (6 bases). CDR3 length: 13 amino acids. CDR1 SNHLY and CDR2 FYNNEI come from the germline V gene. Trimming cost V 10 bases and J 9 bases, with 16 bases left between them. DNA of the CDR3: TGTGCCACCCCAGGGGAGAGTGGCAACGTCCTGACTTTC. Translated: CATPGESGNVLTF.

V and J are TRBV6-5 and TRBJ1-4; 9 bases fit TRBD1. Per germline, CDR1 MNHEY and CDR2 SVGAGI. V trimming: 5 bases; J trimming: 8 bases; junction bases outside the gene matches: 6. The CDR3 length is 14 residues. CDR3: CASSEQGANEKLFF. CDR3 bases: TGTGCCAGCAGTGAACAGGGGGCGAACGAAAAACTGTTTTTT.

This clone was detected only a few times. The chain joins TRBV18 to TRBJ2-1; TRBD1 matches 9 bases. CDR1 KGHSH and CDR2 LQKENI come from the germline V gene. V dropped 3 bases and J dropped 6; count of bases not matched to a gene: 6. There are 15 residues in the CDR3. CDR3 in amino acids: CASSPGQGLGNEQFF. The CDR3 nucleotides read TGTGCCAGCTCACCCGGACAGGGGTTAGGCAATGAGCAGTTCTTC.

The J gene is TRBJ2-1, the V gene TRBV5-1; possibly TRBD2 for D (5 bases). Trimming took 0 bases from V and 4 from J, leaving 8 bases between them. Germline CDR1 reads SGHRS; CDR2 reads YFSETQ. This CDR3 is 14 amino acids long. CDR3 in DNA: TGCGCCAGCAGCTTGGGTTCGGGGTACAATGAGCAGTTCTTC. It yields the protein CASSLGSGYNEQFF. The entire variable domain, with the rest obtained from reference TRBV5-1 and TRBJ2-1, is as follows: KAGVTQTPRYLIKTRGQQVTLSCSPISGHRSVSWYQQTPGQGLQFLFEYFSETQRNKGNFPGRFSGRQFSNSRSEMNVSTLELGDSALYLCASSLGSGYNEQFFGPGTRLTVL.

V usage is TRBV10-3 and J usage is TRBJ1-3; D call uncertain. Deletions cut 6 bases from V and 0 bases from J, with 9 bases between. The germline gives CDR1 ENHRY, CDR2 SYGVKD. The CDR3 loop spans 14 amino acids. The CDR3 is CAISPTNSGNTIYF. CDR3 nucleotide sequence: TGTGCCATCAGCCCGACAAACTCTGGAAACACCATATATTTT.

For the CDR3, the DNA is TGTGCCAGCAGCTTAACTCTCAACAGGGAGGTGGATACGCAGTATTTT. Its protein product is CASSLTLNREVDTQYF. This sequence joins TRBV7-3 and TRBJ2-3, with D possibly called TRBD1 or TRBD2 (6 bases each). The CDR3 consists of 16 residues. CDR1 and CDR2 (germline): SGHTA, FQGTGA. V lost 0 bases and J lost 6, with 16 bases in between.

J is TRBJ1-1 and V is TRBV4-3, with 10 bases matching TRBD1. This CDR3 is built from 15 residues. Germline CDR1 and CDR2: LGHNA and YSLEER. With V trimmed by 3 bases and J by 4 bases, 5 bases remained unmatched. CDR3 sequence: CASSHPRTGGTEAFF. DNA of the CDR3: TGCGCCAGCAGCCACCCCAGGACAGGGGGCACTGAAGCTTTCTTT.

The chain links TRBV6-5 to TRBJ1-2; 9 bases line up with TRBD1. The length of the CDR3 is 12 residues. Germline assignment: CDR1 MNHEY and CDR2 SVGAGI. J gave up 7 bases and V 10 bases, and 7 bases lay outside the gene matches. The chain's CDR3 is CATQQGARGYTF. The CDR3 nucleotides are TGTGCCACCCAACAGGGGGCGCGTGGCTACACCTTC.

The chain uses TRBV4-3 and TRBJ2-4; 7 nucleotides agree with TRBD1. Germline assignment: CDR1 LGHNA and CDR2 YSLEER. J lost 6 bases, V lost 0 bases, and 14 bases had no gene match. The CDR3 consists of 18 residues. DNA for the CDR3: TGCGCCAGCAGCCAAGAGGTCTTGGTACAGGGGACCTTAAACATTCAGTACTTC. Its protein is CASSQEVLVQGTLNIQYF.

The chain links TRBV7-9 to TRBJ1-1; D is ambiguous. CDR1 and CDR2 (germline): SEHNR, FQNEAQ (reference sequence). With 0 bases removed from V and 3 bases from J, the gap between germline ends came to 11 bases. The CDR3 sequence is 15 residues long. The CDR3 loop reads CASSLARDWYTEAFF. In DNA form, the CDR3 reads TGTGCCAGCAGCTTAGCGAGGGATTGGTACACTGAAGCTTTCTTT.

This sequence joins TRBV7-3 and TRBJ2-1; 10 bases fit TRBD2. Germline V gene lookup returns CDR1 SGHTA and CDR2 FQGTGA. CDR3 size: 18 residues. J gave up 1 base and V 5 bases, and 11 bases lay outside the gene matches. The CDR3 DNA reads TGTGCCAGCAGCGCATCCAGATCTAGCGGGAGATCCTACAATGAGCAGTTCTTC. Protein product: CASSASRSSGRSYNEQFF. Variable domain in full (rest from reference TRBV7-3 and TRBJ2-1): GAGVSQTPSNKVTEKGKYVELRCDPISGHTALYWYRQSLGQGPEFLIYFQGTGAADDSGLPNDRFFAVRPEGSVSTLKIQRTERGDSAVYLCASSASRSSGRSYNEQFFGPGTRLTVL.

V usage is TRBV11-2 and J usage is TRBJ2-7; the D gene is possibly TRBD2 (6 bases). This CDR3 region has 14 residues. Germline-derived CDR1 and CDR2 are SGHAT and FQNNGV. Between the trimmed V and J ends, which lost 5 bases and 1 base, there was a span of 12 bases. The DNA for the CDR3 is TGTGCCAGCAGCGCAGCGGGTGTGTCCTACGAGCAGTACTTC. It codes for CASSAAGVSYEQYF.

This clone is a singleton in its sample. V gene TRBV29-1 combines with J gene TRBJ2-3; the D is unclear. The CDR3 extends over 13 amino acids. From germline, CDR1 is SQVTM and CDR2 ANQGSEA. Trimming took off 0 bases at V and 0 bases at J, with 4 bases between the two ends. The CDR3 DNA is TGCAGCGTTGAAGACTCTAGCACAGATACGCAGTATTTT. Translation gives CSVEDSSTDTQYF.

The chain combines TRBV9 with TRBJ2-1, with TRBD2 identical over 8 bases. V was clipped by 2 bases and J by 7 bases; unmatched bases: 8. The germline gives CDR1 SGDLS, CDR2 YYNGEE. The CDR3 length is 15 residues. In DNA, the CDR3 is TGTGCCAGCAGCGTTTGGGTAGCGGGGAGGAATGAGCAGTTCTTC. It yields the protein CASSVWVAGRNEQFF.

The rearrangement joins TRBV14 to TRBJ2-7; D not resolved. The CDR3 spans 13 residues. The V end lost 4 bases, the J end lost 7 bases, and 14 bases lay between the germline ends. Germline V lookup: CDR1 SGHDN, CDR2 FVKESK. This CDR3 reads CASSLRVSMEQYF. The DNA for the CDR3 is TGTGCCAGCAGCCTCCGGGTCTCAATGGAGCAGTACTTC.

J is TRBJ2-7 and V is TRBV14; 8 bases line up with TRBD1. The J segment lost 6 bases and the V segment lost 2 bases, leaving 9 bases of the junction unmatched. The CDR3 length is 15 residues. The germline CDR1 and CDR2 sequences are SGHDN and FVKESK. The CDR3 reads CASSQRTGSPLEQYF. CDR3 DNA: TGTGCCAGCAGCCAACGGACAGGGTCTCCCCTCGAGCAGTACTTC.

The V gene is TRBV20-1, the J gene TRBJ1-1, with 8 bases aligning to TRBD1. Germline V gene lookup returns CDR1 DFQATT and CDR2 SNEGSKA (reference sequence). Trimming removed 6 bases from V and 8 bases from J; junction bases left unmatched: 2. There are 10 residues in the CDR3. This CDR3 is CSARTGEAFF. As DNA, the CDR3 is TGCAGTGCCCGGACAGGGGAAGCTTTCTTT.

The rearrangement links TRBV28 to TRBJ2-7, with TRBD1 matching over 8 bases. This CDR3 is built from 15 residues. V shed 1 base and J 5 bases; nucleotides not matched to a gene: 7. Germline V gene sequence: CDR1 MDHEN, CDR2 SYDVKM. The CDR3 region has the DNA TGTGCCAGCAGTTTATATGGGACAGGAAAACACGAGCAGTACTTC. Translated, it gives CASSLYGTGKHEQYF. The full variable domain, with the rest looked up from reference TRBV28 and TRBJ2-7, is DVKVTQSSRYLVKRTGEKVFLECVQDMDHENMFWYRQDPGLGLRLIYFSYDVKMKEKGDIPEGYSVSREKKERFSLILESASTNQTSMYLCASSLYGTGKHEQYFGPGTRLTVT.